The 21 T cell receptor beta chains below all came from one sample that was sequenced in a study of blood T cell repertoires in COVID-19. The method was immunoSEQ multiplex PCR; TCRdb's version includes in-frame clones alone and lacks a portion of them. Among tens of thousands of clones, 75% to 90% were seen once, and the ten largest hold approximately 4.8%. Specimen: peripheral blood. The receptors were sampled from an elderly man with acute or convalescent COVID-19.

The V gene is TRBV9, the J gene TRBJ1-3; D is unclear. Trimming pared 0 bases from V and 3 bases from J, leaving 16 bases between. Looked up from germline, CDR1 is SGDLS and CDR2 is YYNGEE. The CDR3 sequence is 17 residues long. CDR3 DNA: TGTGCCAGCAGCGTAGCCCTTTCCTCCGGGTTTGGAAACACCATATATTTT. It specifies CASSVALSSGFGNTIYF.

V and J are TRBV7-9 and TRBJ2-1, with TRBD1 matching over 8 bases. The CDR3 runs 18 residues. J gave up 2 bases and V 4 bases, and 13 bases lay outside the gene matches. Looked up from germline, CDR1 is SEHNR and CDR2 is FQNEAQ (reference sequence). CDR3 bases: TGTGCCAGCAGCTCCCTGAGAAGGACAGGGCTAACCTACAATGAGCAGTTCTTC. This encodes CASSSLRRTGLTYNEQFF.

CDR3 DNA: TGTGCCAGCAGCGCGACAGGGTCCGGGGAGCTGTTTTTT. This encodes CASSATGSGELFF. The chain employs TRBV9 and TRBJ2-2; TRBD1 agrees at 7 bases. The CDR3 runs to 13 residues. J lost 6 bases, V lost 3 bases, and 2 bases had no gene match. Germline CDR1 and CDR2: SGDLS and YYNGEE.

This chain joins TRBV5-6 and TRBJ2-5; D is possibly TRBD1 (6 bases). This CDR3 has 13 amino acids. Germline values: CDR1 SGHDT, CDR2 YYEEEE. Trimming took 4 bases from V and 4 from J, leaving 11 bases between them. The CDR3 region is CASSDTGTETQYF. Written as DNA, the CDR3 is TGTGCCAGCAGCGATACAGGGACAGAGACCCAGTACTTC.

This clone is a singleton in its sample. The chain combines TRBV19 with TRBJ1-3, with TRBD1 matching over 7 bases. V dropped 6 bases and J dropped 2; count of bases not matched to a gene: 4. The CDR3 extends over 14 amino acids. CDR1 is LNHDA and CDR2 is SQIVND in the germline V gene (reference sequence). The CDR3 region is CASSNTGAGNTIYF. The DNA for the CDR3 is TGTGCCAGTAGCAATACAGGGGCTGGAAACACCATATATTTT.

V is TRBV29-1 and J is TRBJ2-1; TRBD2 matches at 15 bases. CDR3 length equals 16 residues. The ends lost 3 bases at V and 2 bases at J; junction bases unmatched: 2. Germline V CDR1 and CDR2: SQVTM, ANQGSEA. DNA for the CDR3: TGCAGCGTTGAGGGGACTAGCGGGGGGCCCTACAATGAGCAGTTCTTC. As protein: CSVEGTSGGPYNEQFF.

J is TRBJ1-5 and V is TRBV28, with 9 bases matching TRBD1. Germline loops: CDR1 MDHEN, CDR2 SYDVKM. With V trimmed by 2 bases and J by 5 bases, 4 bases remained unmatched. The CDR3 spans 15 residues. The CDR3 sequence: CASSLGTGPYQPQHF. The CDR3 DNA is TGTGCCAGCAGTTTAGGGACAGGGCCCTATCAGCCCCAGCATTTT.

The chain has TRBV6-6 and TRBJ2-5; 8 nucleotides match TRBD1. CDR3 size: 14 residues. Germline V gene sequence: CDR1 MNHNY, CDR2 SVGAGI (reference sequence). J gave up 4 bases and V 5 bases, and 6 bases lay outside the gene matches. CDR3 DNA sequence: TGTGCCAGCAGTCCCCGACAGGGGAGAGAGACCCAGTACTTC. Translated: CASSPRQGRETQYF.

The rearrangement joins TRBV6-5 to TRBJ2-3; maybe TRBD2 (5 bases). Germline CDR1 reads MNHEY; CDR2 reads SVGAGI. The CDR3 has 13 residues. DNA of the CDR3: TGTGCGGTCAGAGGACTTAGCACAGATACGCAGTATTTT. Protein: CAVRGLSTDTQYF.

The count of this clone is one. The chain is built from TRBV6-1 and TRBJ2-7; D might be TRBD2 (7 bases). Germline V gene data show CDR1 as MNHNS and CDR2 as SASEGT. V was clipped by 3 bases and J by 7 bases, with 19 bases between them. The CDR3 runs to 15 residues. The CDR3 nucleotides are TGTGCCAGCAGTGATCGAGGGGGGGGCGCGTATGAGCAGTACTTC. Translated: CASSDRGGGAYEQYF.

This sequence joins TRBV2 and TRBJ2-7; D unresolved. V lost 7 bases and J lost 0, with 13 bases in between. Germline V gene data show CDR1 as SNHLY and CDR2 as FYNNEI. CDR3 length: 14 amino acids. The CDR3 DNA sequence: TGTGCCAGCAAAGTTGACATTAGCTCCTACGAGCAGTACTTC. It is translated as CASKVDISSYEQYF. The complete variable domain, with remaining parts taken from reference TRBV2 and TRBJ2-7, reads EPEVTQTPSHQVTQMGQEVILRCVPISNHLYFYWYRQILGQKVEFLVSFYNNEISEKSEIFDDQFSVERPDGSNFTLKIRSTKLEDSAMYFCASKVDISSYEQYFGPGTRLTVT.

The chain couples TRBV6-5 to TRBJ2-5, with 9 bases matching TRBD1. This CDR3 has 16 residues. CDR1 MNHEY and CDR2 SVGAGI come from the germline V gene. The junction had 7 bases not matched to a gene; V was cut back by 4 bases and J by 1 base. This CDR3 is CASSSLDRGTQETQYF. CDR3 nucleotides: TGTGCCAGCAGTTCCTTAGACAGGGGGACCCAAGAGACCCAGTACTTC.

CDR3 nucleotides: TGTGCCAGCACGGGACAGGGGGAGAGTCAGCCCCAGCATTTT. Translation gives CASTGQGESQPQHF. This chain links TRBV28 with TRBJ1-5; TRBD1 matches at 11 bases. Germline CDR1 reads MDHEN; CDR2 reads SYDVKM. The junction had 5 bases not matched to a gene; V was cut back by 7 bases and J by 6 bases. The CDR3 length is 14 residues.

The genes are TRBV27 and TRBJ2-1; 12 nucleotides match TRBD2. Looked up from germline, CDR1 is MNHEY and CDR2 is SMNVEV (reference sequence). This CDR3 region has 16 residues. Trimming at V came to 5 bases and at J to 10 bases, leaving 12 bases not matched to a gene. In DNA form, the CDR3 reads TGTGCCAGCAGTCCAACCTCGACTAGCGGGAGCCCCGAGCAGTTCTTC. It encodes CASSPTSTSGSPEQFF.

V gene TRBV28 combines with J gene TRBJ2-1; tentative D call: TRBD2 (7 bases). V was cut by 11 bases and J by 12 bases, with 20 bases left in between. Germline V gene data show CDR1 as MDHEN and CDR2 as SYDVKM. CDR3 length equals 12 residues. The DNA for the CDR3 is TGTGCCGGGGGGGGGCGCCTAATCGGGCAGTTCTTC. Amino acid sequence: CAGGGRLIGQFF.

The chain couples TRBV6-5 to TRBJ1-6, with 10 bases lining up with TRBD1. This CDR3 has 15 residues. The V gene's germline CDR1 is MNHEY and CDR2 SVGAGI. V gave up 5 bases and J gave up 14 bases; unmatched junction bases: 12. DNA for the CDR3: TGTGCCAGCAGTCCCACGTGGGACAGGGGAGGTACCCTCCACTTT. Translated, it gives CASSPTWDRGGTLHF.

In this sample, this clone turned up once. DNA for the CDR3: TGTGCCAGTCGACCTCAGGCGAACACCGGGGAGCTGTTTTTT. Its translation: CASRPQANTGELFF. The V and J genes are TRBV7-3 and TRBJ2-2; D uncertain. Trimming stripped 9 bases from V and 0 bases from J, with 11 bases between. Germline V gene sequence: CDR1 SGHTA, CDR2 FQGTGA. The CDR3 is 14 amino acids.

The V call is TRBV4-3, the J call TRBJ1-2; D remains ambiguous. The CDR3 runs to 14 residues. Germline assignment: CDR1 LGHNA and CDR2 YSLEER. The ends were cut back, 3 bases at V and 0 bases at J, with 8 bases in the middle. The CDR3 DNA sequence: TGCGCCAGCAGCCAGGGTGCGGCTAACTATGGCTACACCTTC. Translation: CASSQGAANYGYTF.

This clone was counted between two and nine times. CDR3 amino acids: CASSSGTGVTETQYF. Here the CDR3 DNA reads TGTGCCAGCAGCTCCGGGACAGGGGTCACAGAGACCCAGTACTTC. The chain combines TRBV28 with TRBJ2-5; TRBD1 agrees at 10 bases. The CDR3 has 15 amino acids. After removal of 6 bases from V and 4 bases from J, the junction contained 8 bases not matched to a gene. Germline V gene sequence: CDR1 MDHEN, CDR2 SYDVKM.

The chain joins TRBV3-1 (or the pseudogene TRBV3-2) to TRBJ1-4; 10 positions agree with TRBD1. This CDR3 contains 19 residues. The junction had 14 bases not matched to a gene; V was cut back by 0 bases and J by 7 bases. Per germline, CDR1 LGHDT and CDR2 YNNKEL (reference sequence). CDR3 sequence (DNA): TGTGCCAGCAGCCAAGATCCCTGGGACAGGGGTCCACCCCGTGAAAAACTGTTTTTT. This sequence encodes CASSQDPWDRGPPREKLFF.

This chain connects TRBV30 to TRBJ1-2; 9 bases align to TRBD1. Germline V gene data show CDR1 as GTSNPN and CDR2 as SVGIG (reference sequence). V shed 5 bases and J 1 base; nucleotides not matched to a gene: 5. CDR3 length: 14 residues. The DNA of the CDR3 is TGTGCCTGGGAGGACAGGGGCTTTAACTATGGCTACACCTTC. It specifies CAWEDRGFNYGYTF. The full variable domain, completed using reference TRBV30 and TRBJ1-2, is SQTIHQWPATLVQPVGSPLSLECTVEGTSNPNLYWYRQAAGRGLQLLFYSVGIGQISSEVPQNLSASRPQDRQFILSSKKLLLSDSGFYLCAWEDRGFNYGYTFGSGTRLTVV.